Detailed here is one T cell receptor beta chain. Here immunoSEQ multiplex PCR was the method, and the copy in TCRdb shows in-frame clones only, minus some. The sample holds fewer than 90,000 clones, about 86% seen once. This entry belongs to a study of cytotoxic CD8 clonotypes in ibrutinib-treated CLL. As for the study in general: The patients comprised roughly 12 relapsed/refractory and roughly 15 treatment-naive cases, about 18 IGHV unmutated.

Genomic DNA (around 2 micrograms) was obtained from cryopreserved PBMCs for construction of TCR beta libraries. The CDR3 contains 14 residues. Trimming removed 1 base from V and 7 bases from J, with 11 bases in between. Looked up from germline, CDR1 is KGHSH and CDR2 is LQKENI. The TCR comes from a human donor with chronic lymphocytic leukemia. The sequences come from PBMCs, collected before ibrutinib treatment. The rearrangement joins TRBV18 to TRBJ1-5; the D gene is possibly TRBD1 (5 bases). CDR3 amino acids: CASSPLTGLQPQHF. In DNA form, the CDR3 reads TGTGCCAGCTCACCACTAACAGGCTTGCAGCCCCAGCATTTT.